The 20 T cell receptor beta chains in this list originate from one sample, sequenced in a study of T cell responses to AZD1222 COVID-19 vaccine. Generated by immunoSEQ multiplex PCR, the TCRdb table keeps only in-frame clones and is missing some. Of some 130,000 clones detected, roughly nine tenths appear once; the ten largest clones hold 1.5% to 2%. Material: peripheral blood, obtained on day 0 of AZD1222 vaccination. The receptor set was obtained from an adult in good health.

This rearrangement joins TRBV19 to TRBJ1-1; 9 nucleotides line up with TRBD1. Germline V gene sequence: CDR1 LNHDA, CDR2 SQIVND (reference sequence). V trimming: 7 bases; J trimming: 1 base; junction bases outside the gene matches: 4. The CDR3 sequence is 14 residues long. The CDR3 DNA is TGTGCCAGTACCAGGGACAGGGAGAACACTGAAGCTTTCTTT. As protein: CASTRDRENTEAFF. The full variable domain, with the rest looked up from reference TRBV19 and TRBJ1-1, is DGGITQSPKYLFRKEGQNVTLSCEQNLNHDAMYWYRQDPGQGLRLIYYSQIVNDFQKGDIAEGYSVSREKKESFPLTVTSAQKNPTAFYLCASTRDRENTEAFFGQGTRLTVV.

The genes are TRBV28 and TRBJ1-1, with unresolved D. The CDR3 totals 14 residues. V was clipped by 6 bases and J by 0 bases, with 11 bases between them. The germline V gene has CDR1 MDHEN and CDR2 SYDVKM. The CDR3 nucleotides read TGTGCCAGCAGGGTCGGGCCGTTGAACACTGAAGCTTTCTTT. As protein: CASRVGPLNTEAFF.

The DNA of the CDR3 is TGTGCCAGCAGCTTACTTTTCGGCGGGAGGTCACAAGAGACCCAGTACTTC. Amino acid sequence: CASSLLFGGRSQETQYF. The V and J genes are TRBV7-6 and TRBJ2-5, with TRBD2 matching 8 bases. The CDR3 covers 17 residues. CDR1 SGHVS and CDR2 FNYEAQ come from the germline V gene. V shed 2 bases, J shed 2 bases, and the junction held 10 bases outside the gene matches.

The gene calls are TRBV7-9 and TRBJ1-2; maybe TRBD1 (6 bases). Germline-derived CDR1 and CDR2 are SEHNR and FQNEAQ (reference sequence). Between the trimmed V and J ends, which lost 1 base and 8 bases, there was a span of 14 bases. The CDR3 has 14 amino acids. This chain's CDR3 is CASSLDQGTRGYTF. For the CDR3, the DNA is TGTGCCAGCAGCTTAGATCAGGGGACGCGGGGCTACACCTTC.

The genes are TRBV19 and TRBJ2-7; tentative D call: TRBD2 (5 bases). The CDR3 runs 12 residues. Germline V lookup: CDR1 LNHDA, CDR2 SQIVND (reference sequence). V lost 5 bases and J 7 bases, leaving 12 bases between the germline ends. In nucleotides, the CDR3 is TGTGCCAGTAGTCCGGACTTAGCTGAGCAGTACTTC. Translation: CASSPDLAEQYF.

This clone was counted a single time. The CDR3 bases are TGTGCCAGCCCCCCCAGAGGGAACCTTAACACTGAAGCTTTCTTT. It encodes CASPPRGNLNTEAFF. The chain is built from TRBV28 and TRBJ1-1; D unclear. CDR3 length: 15 residues. The V end lost 8 bases, the J end lost 2 bases, and 18 bases lay between the germline ends. From germline, CDR1 is MDHEN and CDR2 SYDVKM.

This chain links TRBV7-9 with TRBJ2-7; no definite D call. Trimming removed 3 bases from V and 3 bases from J, with 6 bases in between. Per the germline V gene, CDR1 is SEHNR and CDR2 is FQNEAQ (reference sequence). This CDR3 comprises 12 residues. Here the CDR3 reads CASSLTNYEQYF. In DNA form, the CDR3 reads TGTGCCAGCAGCTTGACCAACTACGAGCAGTACTTC.

This chain's CDR3 is CASGDRQYQETQYF. The CDR3 nucleotides read TGTGCCAGCGGGGACAGACAGTACCAAGAGACCCAGTACTTC. The chain joins TRBV11-1 to TRBJ2-5, with 7 positions matching TRBD1. This CDR3 spans 14 amino acids. Germline loops: CDR1 SGHAT, CDR2 FQDESV (reference sequence). V gave up 8 bases and J gave up 0 bases; unmatched junction bases: 6.

DNA for the CDR3: TGTGCTAGTGGTTTGTCCGGGACAGGGGGCGACTATGGCTACACCTTC. This codes for CASGLSGTGGDYGYTF. J is TRBJ1-2 and V is TRBV12-5; 12 nucleotides match TRBD1. CDR1 LGHNT and CDR2 FRNRAP come from the germline V gene. Unmatched junction bases numbered 4, after V lost 2 bases and J lost 3 bases. This CDR3 is built from 16 residues.

The chain employs TRBV5-1 and TRBJ1-1; 8 nucleotides line up with TRBD1. After removal of 0 bases from V and 1 base from J, the junction contained 2 bases not matched to a gene. Germline V lookup: CDR1 SGHRS, CDR2 YFSETQ. The CDR3 totals 15 residues. CDR3 amino acids: CASSLGTGRNTEAFF. The CDR3 DNA follows: TGCGCCAGCAGCTTGGGGACAGGGCGGAACACTGAAGCTTTCTTT.

The chain has TRBV7-8 and TRBJ1-2; a weak D match, TRBD1 (5 bases). The CDR3 consists of 15 residues. CDR1 is SGHVS and CDR2 is FQNEAQ in the germline V gene. V was trimmed by 1 base and J by 4 bases, leaving 13 bases between them. The CDR3 is CASSLEGAETYGYTF. The CDR3 DNA follows: TGTGCCAGCAGCTTAGAAGGGGCCGAAACCTATGGCTACACCTTC.

The rearrangement links TRBV5-1 to TRBJ1-2; the D is unclear. Germline values: CDR1 SGHRS, CDR2 YFSETQ. This CDR3 comprises 13 residues. V shed 4 bases and J shed 8 bases, with 15 bases lying between them. The CDR3 is CASSSRATLGYTF. The CDR3 nucleotides read TGCGCCAGCAGCAGCCGCGCGACTTTGGGCTACACCTTC.

This chain uses TRBV6-2 or TRBV6-3 with TRBJ1-5; D is ambiguous. The V gene's germline CDR1 is MNHEY and CDR2 SVGEGT. The ends were cut back, 1 base at V and 4 bases at J, with 5 bases in the middle. There are 13 residues in the CDR3. The CDR3 loop is CASSYFPNQPQHF. The DNA of the CDR3 is TGTGCCAGCAGTTACTTCCCGAATCAGCCCCAGCATTTT.

This chain's CDR3 is CASSPAAGGVTQPQHF. CDR3 coding DNA: TGTGCCAGCAGTCCCGCGGCAGGGGGCGTTACTCAGCCCCAGCATTTT. The chain carries TRBV7-2 and TRBJ1-5; TRBD1 aligns across 8 bases. This CDR3 has 16 residues. The trim removed 6 bases at V and 6 bases at J, leaving 13 bases unmatched. Germline loops: CDR1 SGHTA, CDR2 FQGNSA.

The chain is built from TRBV7-3 and TRBJ2-3; TRBD1 or TRBD2 may be the D gene (5 bases each). Trimming cost V 5 bases and J 5 bases, with 23 bases left between them. Germline CDR1 and CDR2: SGHTA and FQGTGA. CDR3 length equals 17 residues. The CDR3 nucleotides are TGTGCCAGCAGCCCTTCCCTCGGGACGGCTAGTGGAGATACGCAGTATTTT. Protein sequence: CASSPSLGTASGDTQYF.

J is TRBJ1-6 and V is TRBV5-1; D is unresolved. CDR1 and CDR2 from the germline V gene are SGHRS and YFSETQ. The CDR3 covers 14 residues. The V end lost 4 bases, the J end lost 7 bases, and 12 bases lay between the germline ends. The CDR3 spells CASSIGNNNSPLHF. CDR3 DNA sequence: TGCGCCAGCAGCATCGGGAATAACAATTCACCCCTCCACTTT. Looking up the rest from reference TRBV5-1 and TRBJ1-6 gives the full variable domain: KAGVTQTPRYLIKTRGQQVTLSCSPISGHRSVSWYQQTPGQGLQFLFEYFSETQRNKGNFPGRFSGRQFSNSRSEMNVSTLELGDSALYLCASSIGNNNSPLHFGNGTRLTVT.

This clone occurred once. V gene TRBV9 combines with J gene TRBJ1-2, with a possible D match to TRBD1 (6 bases). Deletions cut 0 bases from V and 7 bases from J, with 13 bases between. CDR3 length: 14 residues. The germline CDR1 and CDR2 sequences are SGDLS and YYNGEE. The CDR3 nucleotides are TGTGCCAGCAGCGTAGGCGGGGGGCTAGGTGGCTACACCTTC. Translated: CASSVGGGLGGYTF. The full variable domain, rest sourced from reference TRBV9 and TRBJ1-2, is DSGVTQTPKHLITATGQRVTLRCSPRSGDLSVYWYQQSLDQGLQFLIQYYNGEERAKGNILERFSAQQFPDLHSELNLSSLELGDSALYFCASSVGGGLGGYTFGSGTRLTVV.

The J gene is TRBJ2-1, the V gene TRBV2, with 12 bases lining up with TRBD2. This CDR3 is 13 amino acids long. In germline, CDR1 is SNHLY, CDR2 FYNNEI. The CDR3 sequence is CARRTSGASEQFF. In DNA, the CDR3 is TGTGCTCGCAGGACTAGCGGGGCAAGTGAGCAGTTCTTC.

In its sample, this clone was seen once. The V and J genes are TRBV9 and TRBJ2-7; TRBD1 matches at 11 bases. V shed 3 bases, J shed 6 bases, and the junction held 14 bases outside the gene matches. The CDR3 loop spans 17 amino acids. The germline V gene encodes CDR1 SGDLS and CDR2 YYNGEE. In DNA, the CDR3 is TGTGCCAGCAGCGCCGGGGACAGGGGGGTTAGCTCAGGCGAGCAGTACTTC. Translating gives CASSAGDRGVSSGEQYF. Complete variable domain (other parts from reference TRBV9 and TRBJ2-7): DSGVTQTPKHLITATGQRVTLRCSPRSGDLSVYWYQQSLDQGLQFLIQYYNGEERAKGNILERFSAQQFPDLHSELNLSSLELGDSALYFCASSAGDRGVSSGEQYFGPGTRLTVT.

The V and J genes are TRBV29-1 and TRBJ2-2, with D perhaps assigned TRBD1 or TRBD2 (5 bases each). V was clipped by 8 bases and J by 4 bases, with 17 bases between them. CDR3 length equals 14 residues. CDR1 and CDR2 (germline): SQVTM, ANQGSEA. Here the CDR3 reads CSSYTGGRTGELFF. CDR3 DNA sequence: TGCAGCTCCTATACAGGAGGTCGCACCGGGGAGCTGTTTTTT.